The 23 T cell receptor beta chains below all came from one sample that was sequenced in a study of sequential checkpoint blockade in melanoma. Only in-frame clones appear in the TCRdb table, and some are missing; sequencing was by immunoSEQ multiplex PCR. This table holds about 2,700 clones, roughly a fifth found once. Treatment reported: randomized to nivolumab then ipilimumab (arm A) or the reverse (arm B). The input for sequencing was tumor tissue (inferred from file names), taken from a patient given nivolumab and ipilimumab in sequence. The receptors stem from a human donor with melanoma.

A few counts support this clone. V gene TRBV6-8 combines with J gene TRBJ2-6; D is uncertain. Germline lookup yields CDR1 MNHGY and CDR2 SAAAGT. Trimming left V 4 bases short and J 0 bases short, with 7 bases between. The CDR3 contains 15 residues. CDR3 DNA: TGTGCCAGCAGTTCGAAAGGCTCTGGGGCCAACGTCCTGACTTTC. As protein: CASSSKGSGANVLTF.

The gene calls are TRBV10-2 and TRBJ1-4; D ambiguous. CDR1 WSHSY and CDR2 SAAADI come from the germline V gene. The CDR3 consists of 12 residues. V dropped 2 bases and J dropped 14 bases, with 12 bases sitting between them. The CDR3 protein is CASSEGGSSLFF. CDR3 coding DNA: TGCGCCAGCAGTGAGGGTGGCAGTTCCCTGTTTTTT.

This clone is termed medium-sized (0.01 to 0.1%). Other DNA sequences in this sample translate to the same CDR3. The CDR3 spells CASSFVAGTDTQYF. The DNA for the CDR3 is TGTGCCAGCAGTTTTGTAGCGGGGACAGATACGCAGTATTTT. The chain carries TRBV28 and TRBJ2-3; 8 nucleotides align to TRBD2. The CDR3 spans 14 residues. Trimming at V came to 3 bases and at J to 3 bases, leaving 2 bases not matched to a gene. Germline V CDR1 and CDR2: MDHEN, SYDVKM. The full variable domain, its missing parts supplied by reference TRBV28 and TRBJ2-3, is DVKVTQSSRYLVKRTGEKVFLECVQDMDHENMFWYRQDPGLGLRLIYFSYDVKMKEKGDIPEGYSVSREKKERFSLILESASTNQTSMYLCASSFVAGTDTQYFGPGTRLTVL.

The chain combines TRBV5-1 with TRBJ1-2, with D tentatively TRBD1 (5 bases). This CDR3 has 16 amino acids. Germline V gene lookup returns CDR1 SGHRS and CDR2 YFSETQ. V dropped 0 bases and J dropped 1 base, with 13 bases sitting between them. CDR3 nucleotides: TGCGCCAGCAGCTTGGGGCAGGGCCTCGATAACTATGGCTACACCTTC. Its translation: CASSLGQGLDNYGYTF.

This clone was observed a few times. The chain links TRBV6-8 to TRBJ2-7; D is unresolved. V was shortened by 5 bases and J by 3 bases, with 14 bases between the two germline ends. Germline V gene data show CDR1 as MNHGY and CDR2 as SAAAGT. This CDR3 is built from 14 residues. CDR3 coding DNA: TGTGCCAGCAGTCAAGACGCGAAACTCTACGAGCAGTACTTC. Its protein product is CASSQDAKLYEQYF.

This clone was detected only a few times. The chain employs TRBV28 and TRBJ1-2; 8 bases map to TRBD1. V was pared by 3 bases and J by 1 base, with 10 bases of the junction left unmatched. CDR3 length: 17 amino acids. Per the germline V gene, CDR1 is MDHEN and CDR2 is SYDVKM. DNA for the CDR3: TGTGCCAGCAGTTTTGTCAACAGGGGGGTCATTAACTATGGCTACACCTTC. It yields the protein CASSFVNRGVINYGYTF.

A few counts support this clone. This chain connects TRBV11-3 to TRBJ2-1, with TRBD2 identical over 11 bases. This CDR3 comprises 15 residues. Germline CDR1 is SGHNT and CDR2 is YENEEA. The V segment lost 8 bases and the J segment 4 bases; nucleotides outside the gene matches: 7. CDR3 region: CASWDRLAGYNEQFF. In DNA form, the CDR3 reads TGTGCCAGCTGGGACCGACTAGCGGGGTACAATGAGCAGTTCTTC. The full variable domain, rest sourced from reference TRBV11-3 and TRBJ2-1, is EAGVVQSPRYKIIEKKQPVAFWCNPISGHNTLYWYLQNLGQGPELLIRYENEEAVDDSQLPKDRFSAERLKGVDSTLKIQPAELGDSAVYLCASWDRLAGYNEQFFGPGTRLTVL.

The CDR3, as DNA: TGTGCCAGCAGTCCGGGTTACTATGGCTACACCTTC. Amino acids: CASSPGYYGYTF. The chain employs TRBV6-8 and TRBJ1-2; no reliable D call. Germline CDR1 reads MNHGY; CDR2 reads SAAAGT. Trimming shortened V by 5 bases and J by 3 bases, and 7 bases separated the two germline ends. The CDR3 is made up of 12 amino acids.

This clone has a handful of counts. This chain links TRBV28 with TRBJ1-3, with 9 nucleotides matching TRBD1. Trimming at V came to 5 bases and at J to 3 bases, leaving 8 bases not matched to a gene. Germline values: CDR1 MDHEN, CDR2 SYDVKM. This CDR3 is built from 16 residues. CDR3 DNA: TGTGCCAGCAGTCAACCGGGACAGGGAGGTGGAAACACCATATATTTT. This translates into CASSQPGQGGGNTIYF.

By frequency in the sample, this clone is large (0.1 to 1%). This chain joins TRBV15 and TRBJ1-5; possibly TRBD1 for D (5 bases). V was shortened by 1 base and J by 1 base, with 11 bases between the two germline ends. Germline V lookup: CDR1 LNHNV, CDR2 YYDKDF (reference sequence). The CDR3 consists of 16 residues. Here the CDR3 reads CATSRVLGESNQPQHF. The CDR3 DNA sequence: TGTGCCACCAGCAGAGTATTGGGGGAAAGCAATCAGCCCCAGCATTTT.

The rearrangement joins TRBV28 to TRBJ2-1; TRBD2 agrees at 7 bases. The J segment lost 6 bases and the V segment lost 1 base, leaving 9 bases of the junction unmatched. Per germline, CDR1 MDHEN and CDR2 SYDVKM. The CDR3 runs 16 residues. The CDR3 region is CASSLLGGSKGNEQFF. CDR3 nucleotides: TGTGCCAGCAGTTTATTGGGCGGGAGTAAGGGCAATGAGCAGTTCTTC. Together with reference TRBV28 and TRBJ2-1, the CDR3 gives the full variable domain: DVKVTQSSRYLVKRTGEKVFLECVQDMDHENMFWYRQDPGLGLRLIYFSYDVKMKEKGDIPEGYSVSREKKERFSLILESASTNQTSMYLCASSLLGGSKGNEQFFGPGTRLTVL.

This chain joins TRBV18 and TRBJ1-1, with TRBD1 matching 11 bases. The germline V gene encodes CDR1 KGHSH and CDR2 LQKENI. The CDR3 runs to 16 residues. The junction had 3 bases not matched to a gene; V was cut back by 3 bases and J by 0 bases. DNA of the CDR3: TGTGCCAGCTCACCGGGGACAGGGGGAATGAACACTGAAGCTTTCTTT. Its translation: CASSPGTGGMNTEAFF.

This clone was seen many times. V gene TRBV11-3 combines with J gene TRBJ1-1, with 8 nucleotides matching TRBD1. V shed 3 bases and J 5 bases; nucleotides not matched to a gene: 8. The CDR3 is 15 residues long. From germline, CDR1 is SGHNT and CDR2 YENEEA. DNA for the CDR3: TGTGCCAGCAGCTTGACTCAGGGGGCGCTTACTGAAGCTTTCTTT. Protein product: CASSLTQGALTEAFF.

This clone has more than one count but fewer than ten. This chain joins TRBV30 and TRBJ2-2; 8 bases are a match to TRBD2. V shed 0 bases, J shed 13 bases, and the junction held 16 bases outside the gene matches. Per the germline V gene, CDR1 is GTSNPN and CDR2 is SVGIG (reference sequence). This CDR3 is 16 amino acids long. The DNA for the CDR3 is TGTGCCTGGAGTGTCCCCCAGCTAGCGGGCCCTTTTAGGCTGTTTTTT. Translated, it gives CAWSVPQLAGPFRLFF.

The chain uses TRBV18 and TRBJ2-6, with TRBD1 matching over 7 bases. V shed 4 bases, J shed 4 bases, and the junction held 4 bases outside the gene matches. There are 15 residues in the CDR3. Germline V gene data show CDR1 as KGHSH and CDR2 as LQKENI. The CDR3 sequence: CASSLTGAGANVLTF. The CDR3 DNA reads as TGTGCCAGCTCACTAACAGGGGCGGGGGCCAACGTCCTGACTTTC.

This clone is large in the sample. The chain has TRBV6-8 and TRBJ1-4; TRBD1 matches at 7 bases. Germline lookup yields CDR1 MNHGY and CDR2 SAAAGT. The CDR3 totals 14 residues. The V gene end was trimmed by 6 bases and the J gene end by 8 bases; junction bases not matched to a gene: 9. This CDR3 is CASRPDREGEKLFF. DNA for the CDR3: TGTGCCAGCAGACCTGACAGGGAGGGGGAAAAACTGTTTTTT.

This clone was seen only a few times. The CDR3 sequence: CASSVVDSPDGPQHF. CDR3 nucleotide sequence: TGTGCCAGCAGCGTAGTTGACTCCCCGGACGGGCCCCAGCATTTT. The J gene is TRBJ1-5, the V gene TRBV9, with D unresolved. The CDR3 is 15 amino acids. The V gene lost 0 bases and the J gene lost 9 bases, with 16 bases spanning the gap. The germline V gene has CDR1 SGDLS and CDR2 YYNGEE. The full variable domain, in which reference TRBV9 and TRBJ1-5 provide the parts outside the CDR3, is DSGVTQTPKHLITATGQRVTLRCSPRSGDLSVYWYQQSLDQGLQFLIQYYNGEERAKGNILERFSAQQFPDLHSELNLSSLELGDSALYFCASSVVDSPDGPQHFGDGTRLSIL.

The V and J genes are TRBV18 and TRBJ1-5, with D uncertain. Germline values: CDR1 KGHSH, CDR2 LQKENI. Trimming stripped 3 bases from V and 3 bases from J, with 9 bases between. The CDR3 contains 14 residues. The CDR3, as DNA: TGTGCCAGCTCACCTTTAGGGTTCAATCAGCCCCAGCATTTT. As protein: CASSPLGFNQPQHF.

This clone was observed a few times. The chain uses TRBV28 and TRBJ1-4; 7 bases agree with TRBD1. This CDR3 has 15 amino acids. Germline V lookup: CDR1 MDHEN, CDR2 SYDVKM. The chain's CDR3 is CAVQGGAGINEKLFF. The DNA for the CDR3 is TGTGCAGTGCAGGGGGGGGCAGGCATCAATGAAAAACTGTTTTTT.

By share, this clone ranks as medium-sized. The chain links TRBV6-8 to TRBJ1-1, with D unclear. Germline lookup yields CDR1 MNHGY and CDR2 SAAAGT. This CDR3 has 12 amino acids. V dropped 7 bases and J dropped 4 bases, with 10 bases sitting between them. The CDR3 DNA reads TGTGCCAGCATAACCGGAGCCACTGAAGCTTTCTTT. Translating gives CASITGATEAFF.

Sample share makes this clone medium-sized. The CDR3 nucleotides are TGTGCCAGCAGTTACGCTGAAATGAACACTGAAGCTTTCTTT. Translated: CASSYAEMNTEAFF. This rearrangement joins TRBV6-8 to TRBJ1-1; D is unclear. This CDR3 has 14 residues. Germline CDR1 and CDR2: MNHGY and SAAAGT. Trimming cost V 2 bases and J 0 bases, with 7 bases left between them.

This clone was detected ten times or more. Other DNA sequences in this specimen translate into the identical CDR3. This chain joins TRBV6-8 and TRBJ1-6; D not certain. CDR3 length equals 15 residues. Germline assignment: CDR1 MNHGY and CDR2 SAAAGT. V was trimmed by 3 bases and J by 4 bases, leaving 10 bases between them. The DNA of the CDR3 is TGTGCCAGCAGTTATGGGCCTCGATATAATTCACCCCTCCACTTT. Translating it yields CASSYGPRYNSPLHF.

This clone is deemed large. This chain joins TRBV6-8 and TRBJ2-1; D uncertain. Between the trimmed V and J ends, which lost 7 bases and 4 bases, there was a span of 8 bases. CDR3 length: 12 amino acids. CDR1 and CDR2 (germline): MNHGY, SAAAGT. As DNA, the CDR3 is TGTGCCAGCACGACCGGTTACAATGAGCAGTTCTTC. Translation gives CASTTGYNEQFF.